Below, one T cell receptor (beta chain) is given with its context. Its antigen is unidentified. Here immunoSEQ multiplex PCR was the method, and the copy in TCRdb shows in-frame clones only, minus some. The table lists about 55,000 clones, roughly 85% of them singletons, with approximately 4.1% in the top ten. The source of the sample is a study of OX40 agonist ivuxolimab in advanced cancers. Study information: Dosing consisted of intravenous ivuxolimab at 0.01 to 10 mg/kg every 2 weeks. Findings of the study overall: The study found that CD8+ T cells averaged more expanded clones than CD4+.

The V gene's germline CDR1 is SEHNR and CDR2 FQNEAQ (reference sequence). The CDR3 consists of 18 residues. Germline trimming cut 5 bases from V and 2 bases from J; bases unmatched to any gene: 15. The source is an adult with an advanced solid tumor such as melanoma, head and neck, liver or kidney cancer. This chain connects TRBV7-9 to TRBJ1-2; 9 bases agree with TRBD1. This specimen consisted of CD4+ or CD8+ T cells sorted from blood, obtained in a trial of the OX40 agonist ivuxolimab. The CDR3 loop is CASSGVSVRDRENYGYTF. The CDR3 DNA is TGTGCCAGCAGCGGGGTATCCGTAAGGGACAGGGAAAACTATGGCTACACCTTC.